This T cell receptor (beta chain) was documented in a study of T-cell reconstitution after alpha-beta-depleted transplantation in children. This clonotype was counted many times. It was with unique molecular identifiers that the TCRbeta library was prepared. TCRdb ran MiXCR on the PCR reads and lists one entry per CDR3 protein. The table has roughly 220,000 distinct CDR3 sequences, more than 10% seen once. The TCR was taken from a human donor who donated a stem cell graft to a child with acute lymphoblastic leukemia. This sample comprised PBMCs from the stem cell graft donor, obtained from the stem cell graft.

In DNA form, the CDR3 reads TGTGCCAGCAACGACAGGGTCTCCTACGAGCAGTACTTC. Encoded protein: CASNDRVSYEQYF. V usage is TRBV6-6 and J usage is TRBJ2-7; 7 positions match TRBD1. The V and J ends lost 7 bases and 0 bases, in that order; junction bases with no gene match: 3. CDR3 length: 13 residues. From germline, CDR1 is MNHNY and CDR2 SVGAGI (reference sequence).